Given below is one T cell receptor beta chain in context. The target antigen is unknown. V lost 6 bases, J lost 4 bases, and 12 bases lay in between. CDR1 and CDR2 (germline): DFQATT, SNEGSKA (reference sequence). This CDR3 spans 12 amino acids. The data derive from a study of T cell repertoires in cytomegalovirus infection. Study-wide results and limits: The ex vivo response was dominated by HLA-C-restricted CMV-specific TCR beta clonotypes. Based on cumulative public TCR beta family frequency, carriers of CMV plus the relevant HLA were identified.

TCRdb passed the reads through MiXCR, listing each CDR3 protein once. The sample holds over 200,000 distinct CDR3 sequences, roughly an eighth seen once. This chain joins TRBV20-1 and TRBJ1-2; possibly TRBD1 for D (5 bases). This receptor was identified in a human donor in good health (CMV status not recorded). Some clones in this sample may be carry-over from other donors' samples. Sequencing was done on a sample of PBMCs. CDR3 loop: CSAPRGTYGYTF. In DNA, the CDR3 is TGCAGTGCGCCACGGGGGACCTATGGCTACACCTTC.